This section outlines one T cell receptor (beta chain) sequence together with its context. Its antigen remains unidentified. The data were obtained in a study of OX40 agonist ivuxolimab in advanced cancers. Study details: Patients were dosed with the agonistic anti-OX40 (CD134) antibody ivuxolimab. Study outcomes and limitations: CD4+ and CD8+ blood T cells expanded clonally by week 6 at 0.1 to 3.0 mg/kg.

Sequencing was performed with immunoSEQ multiplex PCR; in TCRdb, only in-frame clones are kept and a portion is missing. The repertoire holds fewer than 25,000 clones, with 75% to 90% as singletons. Germline V CDR1 and CDR2: SEHNR, FQNEAQ (reference sequence). The CDR3 spans 16 residues. The sample was CD4+ or CD8+ T cells sorted from blood, taken in a trial of the OX40 agonist ivuxolimab. V and J are TRBV7-9 and TRBJ2-5; D possibly corresponds to TRBD1 (5 bases). Near its end, the DNA agrees better with TRBJ2-7, so the J call may be wrong. The TCR was taken from an adult with an advanced solid tumor such as melanoma, head and neck, liver or kidney cancer. This chain's CDR3 is CASSSSRAGWDYEQYF. CDR3 in DNA: TGTGCCAGCAGCTCCAGCCGGGCAGGGTGGGACTACGAGCAGTACTTC.